This T cell receptor (beta chain) was retrieved from a study of T cells in Graves' hyperthyroidism and ophthalmopathy. On this clonotype itself: Its antigen is not known.

Authors of the study amplified TCR beta CDR3 regions from RNA transcripts. The HTBI primer set served for first-round RT-PCR of the TCR CDR3. TCRdb reanalysed the multiplex PCR reads using MiXCR and keeps one entry per CDR3 protein. The sample lists under 400,000 distinct CDR3 sequences, about 20% occurring once. Study results and caveats: The model anticipated ophthalmopathy a median around six months pre-onset.

The source is a woman aged 45-65 years with Graves' hyperthyroidism. The specimen sequenced was blood.

CDR3 nucleotide sequence: TGTGCCACCAGCATAGCAGGGTCGAGGCAGCCCCAGCATTTT. Its translation is CATSIAGSRQPQHF. This chain uses TRBV19 with TRBJ1-5; D may be TRBD1 (5 bases). This CDR3 is 14 amino acids long. The germline V and J ends were trimmed by 10 bases and 7 bases, with 20 bases remaining between them. The germline V gene has CDR1 LNHDA and CDR2 SQIVND (reference sequence).